This T cell receptor beta chain was retrieved from a study of cytomegalovirus exposure and HLA in healthy donors. Both 60 Vbeta primers and 13 Jbeta primers went into the PCR. The assay was immunoSEQ multiplex PCR, and TCRdb's table has in-frame clones only and misses some. The table records under 150,000 clones, 80% of them present only once. V lost 3 bases and J lost 4, with 12 bases in between. This CDR3 has 15 residues. Looked up from germline, CDR1 is MDHEN and CDR2 is SYDVKM. The source is a young man in good health and CMV-seronegative. The chain combines TRBV28 with TRBJ2-2; perhaps TRBD1 as D (6 bases). The specimen was PBMCs. The CDR3 DNA reads as TGTGCCAGCAGTTTCACAGGGTGGTCCACCGGGGAGCTGTTTTTT. Residues: CASSFTGWSTGELFF.